The clone carrying this T cell receptor (beta chain) turned up a few times. Researchers made TCR cDNA using 5'RACE template switching, and this step added a universal primer site and UMIs. Using its own MiXCR run on the 5' RACE reads, TCRdb lists one record per CDR3 protein. The sample records around 340,000 distinct CDR3 sequences, approximately 13% being singletons. The data originate from a study of T cells after yellow fever vaccination. In the study overall: Fractions low in cell number were prepared with SMART-Seq v4 Ultra Low Input.

Germline V CDR1 and CDR2: SGHTA, FQGNSA. The CDR3 spans 12 residues. V shed 5 bases and J shed 4 bases, with 7 bases lying between them. The source was CD4+ T cells sorted from PBMCs, collected 15 days after the yellow fever booster vaccination. The chain employs TRBV7-2 and TRBJ2-3; D remains ambiguous. This receptor was taken from a young man who received the YFV17D yellow fever vaccine. The CDR3 coding sequence is TGTGCCAGCAGCCAAGACGCAGATACGCAGTATTTT. It encodes CASSQDADTQYF.